This T cell receptor beta chain comes out of a study of cytomegalovirus exposure and HLA in healthy donors (dated 2017 in TCRdb). Describing the broader study: According to an earlier analysis of a few hundred of the donors, about 180 million T cells yielded over 100 million unique TCR beta sequences and 250 to 350 Gb of sequence data. Approximately 310 gigabases of sequencing data and some 85 million unique TCR sequences were included in an early release covering around 650 HLA-typed donors. Of the 300 to 500 genotyped donors, 75% to 85% were placed in the genetic ancestry cluster associated with self-reported Caucasian donors. The study aimed to test whether cataloging public T cell receptors could reveal signatures of past pathogen exposure. The study profiled the T cell repertoires of around 700 subjects by immunosequencing and related them to cytomegalovirus serostatus. In addition to the first cohort of around 670 subjects, a separate validation cohort of around 110 different subjects was used. To predict cytomegalovirus infection status, the study brought together high-throughput TCR immunosequencing, statistical association of individual TCRs with disease status, and machine learning. In a later analysis, previously published TCR beta repertoires from about 640 donors were re-analyzed and high-resolution HLA genotyping was added so that TCR occurrence patterns could be studied. In the later analysis, no new phenotypic data were used to find candidate immune exposures; instead, reliance was placed on TCR beta sequences and their occurrence across donors. To decide whether each TCR beta V gene segment behaved as functional or pseudogenic, an earlier analysis of some 580 of the donors relied on high-throughput TCR beta sequencing. Donor age, sex, ethnicity and CMV serostatus were compiled alongside the repertoire data. Genome-wide SNP genotypes for about 65% of the 666 donors were used in a later genetic analysis, which treated that subset as a discovery cohort. Every repertoire in the discovery cohort had been generated on one and the same sequencing platform. Both class I and class II loci were covered by HLA typing, at four-digit resolution. The number of donors typed differed by locus, with about 629-640 for A, B, C, DRB1 and DQB1, roughly 520 for DQA1, approximately 570 for DPA1, and 400 to 490 for DPB1. Because of strong linkage in the cohort, 4 to 6 DR-DQ haplotypes were treated as single units for association and clustering. Among roughly 400 genotyped donors of the cohort, an average of approximately 240,000 unique TCR beta nucleotide sequences were sequenced per donor, roughly 18% of them non-productive. Study-wide findings and limitations: Roughly uniform sequencing depth across donors was assumed in presence/absence analyses, although this assumption may not hold. Immune exposure information for the cohort was limited to CMV serostatus. Only TCR beta chains were sequenced in this cohort, and the absence of alpha or paired-chain data limited detectable features. When HLA alleles, especially DR and DQ, strongly co-occurred, attributing TCR associations to individual alleles was difficult. In a later analysis, HLA-associated TCR beta chains were found to be more clonally expanded and to have lower generation probabilities than equally common non-associated chains. In an earlier analysis of around 600 of the donors, most TCR beta V segments were observed in productive rearrangements about 87% or about 30% of the time, broadly matching IMGT annotations. According to a later analysis, TCR association rates differed among HLA loci, with DRB1 alleles showing the most associated TCRs and HLA-C alleles showing the fewest. At a false discovery rate of 0.05, a later analysis linked about 17,000 TCR beta sequences to specific HLA alleles. An association between a missense DCLRE1C variant and V-gene and J-gene trimming of TCR beta chains was found in a later genetic analysis and replicated in an independent cohort. Some IMGT-functional V segments, including TRBV6-2 and TRBV6-3, could not be distinguished by the 87-base-pair reads and were therefore excluded. Because counts were too low, seventeen rarely observed V segments, including chromosome 9 orphons, were excluded from the earlier analysis of roughly 580 of the donors. A later analysis reported that several top co-occurrence clusters appeared linked to parvovirus B19, influenza, CMV and Epstein-Barr virus. Correlated functional status among segregating V segments might reflect linkage disequilibrium, but an unknown experimental factor could not be ruled out. A few of the identified cytomegalovirus-associated TCR beta chains were confirmed in vitro to be specific for cytomegalovirus antigens. Most TCR sequences were seen in very few donors, while some public TCRs were found in many individuals. A further reported finding was that TCR beta sequences accurately predicted the HLA-A and HLA-B alleles for most subjects in the first cohort. Compared with the approximately 710-donor mean, donors in an Asian-associated ancestry cluster had fewer N-insertions in productive TCRs, according to a later genetic analysis. A cluster of highly shared sequence variants was judged likely to be a technical artifact of the sequencing pipeline. Because HLA typing was unavailable for some donors at each locus, only the typed subset was used in association tests. The authors suggested that the approach could potentially be generalized to other disease states and immunological phenotypes. A total of about 150 TCR beta chains were listed by the study as associated with cytomegalovirus. A later analysis found that most CMV-associated TCR beta chains appeared HLA-restricted, with HLA associations seemingly driven largely by CMV exposure. The classifier was reported to diagnose cytomegalovirus status with high specificity and sensitivity in both the original cohort and the validation cohort.

Libraries were built with the immunoSEQ multiplex PCR assay. A mixture of 60 forward primers for TCR Vbeta segments and 13 reverse primers for TCR Jbeta segments was used in the multiplex PCR. The CDR3 region of rearranged TCR beta genes was amplified from genomic DNA with a multiplex PCR assay. The amplified TCR beta libraries were sequenced on the Illumina HiSeq System as 87-base-pair reads. Under the source paper's analysis protocol: Across the 670 or so repertoires, a later analysis counted approximately 83 million unique TCR beta chains, roughly 11 million of which were shared by at least two donors. Raw reads were error-corrected and collapsed into unique sequences by a nearest-neighbor algorithm in which closely related sequences were merged to remove PCR and sequencing errors. CDR3 sequences were aligned to IMGT reference sequences to assign V, D and J gene segments. For a sequence to be retained, at least a six-nucleotide match to both a V gene segment and a J gene segment was required. A rearrangement was called productive if the CDR3 had no stop codons and remained in frame with V and J, and every other rearrangement was called non-productive. CDR3 was defined according to IMGT convention as the region running from the second conserved V-encoded cysteine to the conserved J-encoded phenylalanine. Sequences without an unambiguous match to a single V gene segment were excluded from the earlier analysis of approximately 600 of the donors. An earlier analysis of almost 600 of the donors classified V segments as functional when productive rearrangements were above 56.7% and as segregating when the standard deviation between donors was above 5%. A statistical classification framework was developed to diagnose cytomegalovirus status using the catalog of TCR beta chain sequences. In a later analysis, TCR nucleotide sequences were compared against IMGT/GENE-DB human TR gene sequences so that V and J genes could be assigned. Using the TCRdist pipeline, a later analysis assigned CDR3 sequences along with most-parsimonious VDJ recombination scenarios. In a later analysis, each TCR beta chain was defined by its CDR3 amino acid sequence together with its V-gene family, and reads lacking a unique V-gene family were excluded. To address suspected cross-contamination and a sequencing artifact, a later analysis removed approximately 600 highly shared, low-generation-probability nucleotide sequences. In a later analysis, a clonal expansion index for each public chain was calculated from normalized within-repertoire ranks of inferred template counts. Generation probabilities in a later analysis came from a VDJ recombination model fitted to out-of-frame rearrangements, and those results were checked against IGoR. In a later analysis, hypergeometric tests were used to score TCR-TCR, TCR-HLA and TCR-CMV co-occurrence, with a repertoire-size bias correction applied to TCR pairs. False discovery rates were estimated in a later analysis by permuting HLA or CMV assignments 20 times. In a later analysis, co-occurring TCRs were grouped using DBSCAN, with TCRdist sequence similarity added in when clustering inside HLA-allele-positive subsets. Repertoires with fewer than 30,000 or more than 120,000 public chains were left out of co-occurrence clustering, as were about 5 repertoires with anomalous nucleotide sharing. Sourced from immuneACCESS, this table was stored by TCRdb with only in-frame sequences that have V and J called. A share of the clones is absent; for the studies checked, an unresolved V gene accounts for under half, and the remainder has no known explanation. V and J calls plus clone size are reproduced from that table; the DNA served to infer D and trimming. Within this sample are roughly 170,000 clones, with about 80% of them counted one time only. The top ten clonotypes cover 0.6% to 0.7% of the sample.

The CDR3 holds 17 amino acids from the cysteine to the phenylalanine. Only CDR3 DNA remains: 51 bases, in frame from the first base. The cohort comprised 670 or so healthy bone marrow donors. At the time of sampling, all cohort members were nominally healthy, though unrecorded immune exposures were likely present. The donor was CMV seronegative and was included in the group of hundreds of seronegative cohort members. A peripheral blood sample was provided by each donor, and peripheral blood mononuclear cells were used for TCR beta sequencing. The Qiagen DNeasy Blood Extraction Kit was used to extract genomic DNA from the blood cell samples. About this clone itself: Its antigen target is currently unknown. Base-call qualities are not available, and no considerably larger clone is one nucleotide away.

This TCR came from a boy aged 5-17 years in good health and CMV-seronegative. The sequence links TRBV21-1 to TRBJ1-5. TRBV21-1 is an annotated pseudogene. The sample taken for sequencing was PBMCs. The CDR3 here reads CASSKVGGDRGNQPQHF. The nucleotide sequence is given as TGTGCCAGCAGCAAAGTGGGGGGGGACCGGGGCAATCAGCCCCAGCATTTT.